Included here is one TCR beta chain sequence, with context. No progression to ophthalmopathy during 18 months of follow-up defined stable disease. Patients between 18 and 65 years old had hyperthyroidism, newly diagnosed and lasting under 2 months. Patients showing uncontrolled infection, other autoimmune disease, pregnancy or lactation were ineligible. Amplified TCR beta CDR3 regions derived from RNA transcripts. The HTBI primer set was used in a first-round RT-PCR of the TCR CDR3. One entry per CDR3 protein, called by TCRdb with MiXCR from the multiplex PCR reads. The sample lists about 420,000 distinct CDR3 sequences, roughly 13% seen once, with approximately 5.8% in the top ten. This sample is drawn from a study of T cells in Graves' hyperthyroidism and ophthalmopathy. V dropped 0 bases and J dropped 5; count of bases not matched to a gene: 8. The germline gives CDR1 SGDLS, CDR2 YYNGEE. CDR3 size: 16 residues.

The sequenced sample consisted of blood. The chain is built from TRBV9 and TRBJ2-5; 9 nucleotides match TRBD2. This clonotype was sampled from a woman between 18 and 29 years old with Graves' hyperthyroidism. CDR3 nucleotides: TGTGCCAGCAGCGTAGAGGGAGCGGGAGGATTGGAGACCCAGTACTTC. Its translation: CASSVEGAGGLETQYF.